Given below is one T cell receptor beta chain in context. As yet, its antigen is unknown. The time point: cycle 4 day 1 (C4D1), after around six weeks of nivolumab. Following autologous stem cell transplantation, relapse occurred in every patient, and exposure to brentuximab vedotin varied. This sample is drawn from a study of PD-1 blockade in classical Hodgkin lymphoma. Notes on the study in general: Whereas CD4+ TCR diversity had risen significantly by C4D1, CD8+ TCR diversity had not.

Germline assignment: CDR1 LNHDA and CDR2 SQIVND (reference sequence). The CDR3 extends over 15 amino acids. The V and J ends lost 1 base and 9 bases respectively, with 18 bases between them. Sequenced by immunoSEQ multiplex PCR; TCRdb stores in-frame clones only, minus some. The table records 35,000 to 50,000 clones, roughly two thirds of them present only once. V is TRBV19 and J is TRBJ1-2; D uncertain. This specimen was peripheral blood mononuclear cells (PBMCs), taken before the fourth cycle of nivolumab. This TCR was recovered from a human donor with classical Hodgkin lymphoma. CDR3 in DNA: TGTGCCAGTAGTATAGTGAGAGGGCCCATCTCCAGCTACACCTTC. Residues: CASSIVRGPISSYTF.